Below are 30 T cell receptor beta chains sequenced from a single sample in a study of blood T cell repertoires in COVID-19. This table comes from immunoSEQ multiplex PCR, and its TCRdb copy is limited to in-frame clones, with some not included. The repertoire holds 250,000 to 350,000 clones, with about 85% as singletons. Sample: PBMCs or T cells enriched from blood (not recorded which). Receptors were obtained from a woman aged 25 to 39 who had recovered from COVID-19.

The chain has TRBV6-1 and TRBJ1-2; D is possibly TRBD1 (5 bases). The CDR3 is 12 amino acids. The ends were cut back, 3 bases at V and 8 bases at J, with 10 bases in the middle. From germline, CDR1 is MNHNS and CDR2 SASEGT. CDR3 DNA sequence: TGTGCCAGCAGTGATCGGGGGGGAGGCTACACCTTC. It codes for CASSDRGGGYTF.

The DNA for the CDR3 is TGTGCCAGCAGCTTGTCTCCTAGCTCTGGAAACACCATATATTTT. Translating it yields CASSLSPSSGNTIYF. V gene TRBV5-4 combines with J gene TRBJ1-3; no firm D call. The CDR3 is made up of 15 amino acids. V was shortened by 1 base and J by 0 bases, with 8 bases between the two germline ends. CDR1 and CDR2 from the germline V gene are SGHNT and YYREEE (reference sequence).

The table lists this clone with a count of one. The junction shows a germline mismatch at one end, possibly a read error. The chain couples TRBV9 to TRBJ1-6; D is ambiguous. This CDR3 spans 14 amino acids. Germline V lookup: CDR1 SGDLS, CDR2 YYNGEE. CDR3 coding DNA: TGTACCAGCAGCGTAGGATTGACGGGTTCACCCCTCCACTTT. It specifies CTSSVGLTGSPLHF.

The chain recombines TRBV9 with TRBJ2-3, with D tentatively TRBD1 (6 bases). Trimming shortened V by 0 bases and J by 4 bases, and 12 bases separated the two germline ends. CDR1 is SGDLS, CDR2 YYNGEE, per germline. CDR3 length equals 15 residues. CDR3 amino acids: CASSVGVRGADTQYF. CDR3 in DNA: TGTGCCAGCAGCGTAGGGGTCAGGGGCGCAGATACGCAGTATTTT. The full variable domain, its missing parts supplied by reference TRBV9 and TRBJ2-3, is DSGVTQTPKHLITATGQRVTLRCSPRSGDLSVYWYQQSLDQGLQFLIQYYNGEERAKGNILERFSAQQFPDLHSELNLSSLELGDSALYFCASSVGVRGADTQYFGPGTRLTVL.

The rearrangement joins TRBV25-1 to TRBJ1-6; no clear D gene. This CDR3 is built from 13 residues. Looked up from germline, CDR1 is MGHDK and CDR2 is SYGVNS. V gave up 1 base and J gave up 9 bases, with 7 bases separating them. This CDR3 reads CASSEFGSSPLHF. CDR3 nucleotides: TGTGCCAGCAGTGAATTTGGTAGTTCACCCCTCCACTTT.

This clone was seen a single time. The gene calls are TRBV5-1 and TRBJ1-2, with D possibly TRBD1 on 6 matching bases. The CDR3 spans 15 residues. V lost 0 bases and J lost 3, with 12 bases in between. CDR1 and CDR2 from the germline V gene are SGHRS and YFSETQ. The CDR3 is CASSLDRAVDYGYTF. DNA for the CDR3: TGCGCCAGCAGCTTGGACAGGGCTGTAGACTATGGCTACACCTTC. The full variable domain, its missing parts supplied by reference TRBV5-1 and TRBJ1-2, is KAGVTQTPRYLIKTRGQQVTLSCSPISGHRSVSWYQQTPGQGLQFLFEYFSETQRNKGNFPGRFSGRQFSNSRSEMNVSTLELGDSALYLCASSLDRAVDYGYTFGSGTRLTVV.

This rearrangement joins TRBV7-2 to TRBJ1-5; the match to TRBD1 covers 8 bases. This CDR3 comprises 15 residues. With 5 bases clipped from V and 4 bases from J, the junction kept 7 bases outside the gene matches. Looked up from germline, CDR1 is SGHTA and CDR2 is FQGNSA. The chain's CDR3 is CASSLQGASNQPQHF. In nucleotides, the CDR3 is TGTGCCAGCAGCCTTCAGGGGGCGTCAAATCAGCCCCAGCATTTT.

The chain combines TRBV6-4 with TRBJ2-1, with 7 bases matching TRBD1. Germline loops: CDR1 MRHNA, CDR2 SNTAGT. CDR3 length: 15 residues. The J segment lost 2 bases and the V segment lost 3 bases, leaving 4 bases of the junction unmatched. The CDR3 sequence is CASSETGETYNEQFF. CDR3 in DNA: TGTGCCAGCAGTGAAACAGGGGAAACCTACAATGAGCAGTTCTTC.

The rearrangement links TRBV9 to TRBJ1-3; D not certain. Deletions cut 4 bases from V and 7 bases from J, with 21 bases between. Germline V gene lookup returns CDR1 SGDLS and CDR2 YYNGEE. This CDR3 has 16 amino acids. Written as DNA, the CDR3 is TGTGCCAGCAGCCGTAGTAGTCTGGGCCCCGATAACACCATATATTTT. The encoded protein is CASSRSSLGPDNTIYF.

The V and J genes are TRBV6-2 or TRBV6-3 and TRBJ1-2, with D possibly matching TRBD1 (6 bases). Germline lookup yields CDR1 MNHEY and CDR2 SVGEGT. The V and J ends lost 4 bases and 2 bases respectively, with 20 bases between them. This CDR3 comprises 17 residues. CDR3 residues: CASSSSSGTRPNYGYTF. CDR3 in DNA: TGTGCCAGCAGTTCTTCTTCCGGGACAAGACCGAACTATGGCTACACCTTC.

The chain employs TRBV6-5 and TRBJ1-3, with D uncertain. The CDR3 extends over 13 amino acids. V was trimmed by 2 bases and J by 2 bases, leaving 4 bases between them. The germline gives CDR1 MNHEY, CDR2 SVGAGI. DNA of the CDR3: TGTGCCAGCAGTTACCCGGCTGGAAACACCATATATTTT. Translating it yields CASSYPAGNTIYF.

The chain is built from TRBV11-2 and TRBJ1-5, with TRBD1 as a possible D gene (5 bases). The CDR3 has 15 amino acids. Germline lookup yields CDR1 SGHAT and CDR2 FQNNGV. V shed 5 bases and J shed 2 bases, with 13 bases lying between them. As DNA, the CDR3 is TGTGCCAGCAGCCAGGGATCTGTCGGCAATCAGCCCCAGCATTTT. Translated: CASSQGSVGNQPQHF.

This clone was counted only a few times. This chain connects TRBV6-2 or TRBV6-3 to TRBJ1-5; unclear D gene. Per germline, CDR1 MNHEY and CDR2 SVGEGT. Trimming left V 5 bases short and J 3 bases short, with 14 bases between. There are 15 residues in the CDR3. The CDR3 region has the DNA TGTGCCAGCAGTCCGCGGGAGGAGTTCAATCAGCCCCAGCATTTT. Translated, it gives CASSPREEFNQPQHF.

The CDR3: CASSQDRVGTEAFF. The CDR3 nucleotides are TGTGCCAGCAGCCAAGACAGGGTGGGCACTGAAGCTTTCTTT. This chain links TRBV11-2 with TRBJ1-1; TRBD1 matches at 7 bases. Germline V gives CDR1 SGHAT, CDR2 FQNNGV. This CDR3 region has 14 residues. V trimming: 5 bases; J trimming: 4 bases; junction bases outside the gene matches: 7.

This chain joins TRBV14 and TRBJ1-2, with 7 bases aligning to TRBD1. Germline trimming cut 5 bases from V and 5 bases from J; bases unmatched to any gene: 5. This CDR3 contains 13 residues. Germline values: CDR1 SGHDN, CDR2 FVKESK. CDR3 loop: CASSVDRIYGYTF. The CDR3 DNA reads TGTGCCAGCAGCGTGGACAGGATTTATGGCTACACCTTC.

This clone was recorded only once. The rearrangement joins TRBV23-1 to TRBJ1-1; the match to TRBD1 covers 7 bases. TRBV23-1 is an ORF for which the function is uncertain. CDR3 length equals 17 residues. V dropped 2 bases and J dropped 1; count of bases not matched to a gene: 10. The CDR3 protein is CASSQKTRQGPNTEAFF. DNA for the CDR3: TGCGCCAGCAGTCAAAAAACTCGACAGGGTCCGAACACTGAAGCTTTCTTT.

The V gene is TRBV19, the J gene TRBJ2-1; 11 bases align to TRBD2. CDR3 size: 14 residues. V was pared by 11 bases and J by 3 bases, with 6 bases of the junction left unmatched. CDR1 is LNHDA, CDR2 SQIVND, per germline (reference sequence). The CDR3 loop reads CACTSGGNYNEQFF. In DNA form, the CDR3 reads TGTGCCTGTACTAGCGGGGGTAACTACAATGAGCAGTTCTTC.

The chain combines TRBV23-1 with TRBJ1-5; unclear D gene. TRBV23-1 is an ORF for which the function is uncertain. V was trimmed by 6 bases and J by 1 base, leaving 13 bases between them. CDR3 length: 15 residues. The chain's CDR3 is CASRNGWRSNQPQHF. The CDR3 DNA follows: TGCGCCAGCAGAAACGGGTGGCGGAGCAATCAGCCCCAGCATTTT.

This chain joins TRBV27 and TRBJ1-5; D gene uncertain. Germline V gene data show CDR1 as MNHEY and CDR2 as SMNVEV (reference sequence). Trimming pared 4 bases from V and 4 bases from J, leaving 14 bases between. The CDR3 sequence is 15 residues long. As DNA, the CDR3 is TGTGCCAGCAGTTCCCGTTTCTTCAGTAATCAGCCCCAGCATTTT. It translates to CASSSRFFSNQPQHF.

The CDR3 DNA reads as TGTGCCAGTAGTACTCCGGGACAGGGGGCGTTCACTGAAGCTTTCTTT. Residues: CASSTPGQGAFTEAFF. This chain joins TRBV19 and TRBJ1-1, with 12 bases identical to TRBD1. In germline, CDR1 is LNHDA, CDR2 SQIVND (reference sequence). The CDR3 length is 16 residues. Trimming took 4 bases from V and 4 from J; bases not matched to a gene: 7.

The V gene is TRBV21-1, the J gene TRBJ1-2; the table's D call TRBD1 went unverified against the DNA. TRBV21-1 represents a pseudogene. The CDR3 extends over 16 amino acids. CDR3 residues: CASSKGRNREPYGYTF. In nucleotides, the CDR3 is TGTGCCAGCAGCAAAGGGAGGAACAGGGAGCCCTATGGCTACACCTTC.

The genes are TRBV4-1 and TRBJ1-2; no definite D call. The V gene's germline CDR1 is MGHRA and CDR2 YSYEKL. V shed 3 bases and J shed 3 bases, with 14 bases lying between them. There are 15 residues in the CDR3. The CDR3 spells CASSHDPGLYYGYTF. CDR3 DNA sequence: TGCGCCAGCAGCCACGACCCGGGTCTCTACTATGGCTACACCTTC.

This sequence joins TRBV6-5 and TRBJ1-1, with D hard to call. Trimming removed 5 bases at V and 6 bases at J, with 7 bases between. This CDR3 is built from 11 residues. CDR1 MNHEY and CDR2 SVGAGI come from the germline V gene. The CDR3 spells CASSPPAEAFF. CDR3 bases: TGTGCCAGCAGTCCCCCGGCTGAAGCTTTCTTT.

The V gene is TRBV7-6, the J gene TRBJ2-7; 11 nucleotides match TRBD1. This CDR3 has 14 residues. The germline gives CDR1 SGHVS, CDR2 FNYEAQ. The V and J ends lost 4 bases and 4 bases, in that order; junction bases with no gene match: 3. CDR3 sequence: CASSSRDRGYEQYF. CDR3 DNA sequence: TGTGCCAGCAGCTCCCGGGACAGGGGGTACGAGCAGTACTTC.

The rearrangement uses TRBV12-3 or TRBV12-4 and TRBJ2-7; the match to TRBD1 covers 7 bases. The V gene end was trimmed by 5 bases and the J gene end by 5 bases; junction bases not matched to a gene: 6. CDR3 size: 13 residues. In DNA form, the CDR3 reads TGTGCCAGCAGTCCCCCGACAGGGCACGAGCAGTACTTC. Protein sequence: CASSPPTGHEQYF.

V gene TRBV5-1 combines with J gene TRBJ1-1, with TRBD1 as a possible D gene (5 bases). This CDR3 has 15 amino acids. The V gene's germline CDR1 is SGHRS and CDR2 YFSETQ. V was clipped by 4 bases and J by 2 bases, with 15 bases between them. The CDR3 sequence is CASSRPETANTEAFF. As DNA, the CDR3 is TGCGCCAGCAGCAGACCCGAGACAGCTAACACTGAAGCTTTCTTT.

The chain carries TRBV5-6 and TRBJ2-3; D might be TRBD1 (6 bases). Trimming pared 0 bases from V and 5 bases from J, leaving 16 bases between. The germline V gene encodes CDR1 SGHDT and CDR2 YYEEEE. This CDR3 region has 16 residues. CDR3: CASSLGIQGILDTQYF. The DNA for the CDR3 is TGTGCCAGCAGCTTGGGCATTCAGGGGATTTTAGATACGCAGTATTTT.

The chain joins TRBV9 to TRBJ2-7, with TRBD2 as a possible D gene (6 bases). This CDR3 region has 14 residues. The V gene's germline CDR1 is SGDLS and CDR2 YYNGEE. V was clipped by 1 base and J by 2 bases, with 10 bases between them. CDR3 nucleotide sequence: TGTGCCAGCAGCGTATCTAGCGCCGCCTACGAGCAGTACTTC. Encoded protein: CASSVSSAAYEQYF.

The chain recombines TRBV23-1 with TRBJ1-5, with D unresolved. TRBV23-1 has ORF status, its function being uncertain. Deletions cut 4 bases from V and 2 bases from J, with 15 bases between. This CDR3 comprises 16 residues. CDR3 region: CASSLGRAWGNQPQHF. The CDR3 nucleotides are TGCGCCAGCAGTCTAGGGAGGGCCTGGGGCAATCAGCCCCAGCATTTT.

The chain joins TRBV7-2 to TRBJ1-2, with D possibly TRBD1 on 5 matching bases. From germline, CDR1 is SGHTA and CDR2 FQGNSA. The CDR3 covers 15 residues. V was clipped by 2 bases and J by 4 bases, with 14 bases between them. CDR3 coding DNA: TGTGCCAGCAGCTTATCCTCTCGCAGGGTCTATGGCTACACCTTC. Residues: CASSLSSRRVYGYTF.